This TCR beta chain was sequenced in a study of blood T cell repertoires in COVID-19. This clone was seen a handful of times. Generated by immunoSEQ multiplex PCR, the TCRdb table keeps only in-frame clones and is missing some. The sample carries fewer than 300,000 clones, roughly nine tenths recorded once. The sequence derives from a woman aged 25 to 45 with COVID-19, enrolled during active disease. The source material was peripheral blood.

The CDR3 nucleotides are TGTGCCAGCAGCCCCCAGGGGGGTGGCACCGGGGAGCTGTTTTTT. This translates into CASSPQGGGTGELFF. V and J are TRBV3-1 (or the pseudogene TRBV3-2) and TRBJ2-2; perhaps TRBD1 as D (7 bases). V was shortened by 4 bases and J by 4 bases, with 13 bases between the two germline ends. The CDR3 runs to 15 residues. Per germline, CDR1 LGHDT and CDR2 YNNKEL (reference sequence).